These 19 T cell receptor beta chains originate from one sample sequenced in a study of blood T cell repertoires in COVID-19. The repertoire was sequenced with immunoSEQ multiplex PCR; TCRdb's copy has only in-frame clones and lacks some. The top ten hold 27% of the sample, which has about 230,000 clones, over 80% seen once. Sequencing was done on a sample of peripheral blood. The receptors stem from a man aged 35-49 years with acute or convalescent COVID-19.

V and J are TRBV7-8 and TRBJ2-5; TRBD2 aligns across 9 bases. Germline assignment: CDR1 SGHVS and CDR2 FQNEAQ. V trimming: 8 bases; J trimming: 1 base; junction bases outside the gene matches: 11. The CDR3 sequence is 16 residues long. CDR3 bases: TGTGCCAGCTTCGTCTCGACTAGCGGTACCCAAGAGACCCAGTACTTC. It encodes CASFVSTSGTQETQYF.

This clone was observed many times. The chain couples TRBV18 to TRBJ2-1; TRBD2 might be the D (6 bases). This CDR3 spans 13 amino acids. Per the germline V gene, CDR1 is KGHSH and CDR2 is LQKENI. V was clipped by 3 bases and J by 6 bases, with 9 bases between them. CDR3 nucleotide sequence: TGTGCCAGCTCACCTCCGGGAGTCAATGAGCAGTTCTTC. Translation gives CASSPPGVNEQFF.

The CDR3 region has the DNA TGCGCCAGCAGCTTAGCGATGAATGAGCAGTTCTTC. Translation: CASSLAMNEQFF. The chain is built from TRBV5-1 and TRBJ2-1; D not resolved. The CDR3 runs to 12 residues. Per the germline V gene, CDR1 is SGHRS and CDR2 is YFSETQ. Between the trimmed V and J ends, which lost 2 bases and 7 bases, there was a span of 7 bases.

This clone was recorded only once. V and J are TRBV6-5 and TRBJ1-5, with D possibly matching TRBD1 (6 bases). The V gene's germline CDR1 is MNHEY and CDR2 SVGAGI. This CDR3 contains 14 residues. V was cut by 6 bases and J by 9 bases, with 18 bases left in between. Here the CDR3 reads CASSRDNLNGPQHF. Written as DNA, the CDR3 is TGTGCCAGCAGCCGGGACAACCTCAATGGGCCCCAGCATTTT.

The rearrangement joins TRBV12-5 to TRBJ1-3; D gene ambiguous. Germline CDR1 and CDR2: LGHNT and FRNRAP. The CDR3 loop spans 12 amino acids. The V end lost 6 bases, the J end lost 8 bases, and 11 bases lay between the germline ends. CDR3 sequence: CASGPYEHTIYF. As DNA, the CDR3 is TGTGCTAGTGGCCCCTACGAGCACACCATATATTTT.

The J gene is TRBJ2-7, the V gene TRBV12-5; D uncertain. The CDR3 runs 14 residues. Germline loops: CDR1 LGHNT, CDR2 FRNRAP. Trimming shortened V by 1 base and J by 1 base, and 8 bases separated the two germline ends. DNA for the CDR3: TGTGCTAGTGGTTTGGACCACACATCCTACGAGCAGTACTTC. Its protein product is CASGLDHTSYEQYF.

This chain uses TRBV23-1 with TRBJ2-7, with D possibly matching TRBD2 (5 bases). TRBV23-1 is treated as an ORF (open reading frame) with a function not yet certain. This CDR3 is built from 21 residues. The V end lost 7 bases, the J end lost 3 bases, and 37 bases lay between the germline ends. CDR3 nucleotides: TGCGCCAGCACCCCCCGGAGAGGGAGTCTTCGAAAGGGTCCTTCTCACTACGAGCAGTACTTC. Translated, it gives CASTPRRGSLRKGPSHYEQYF.

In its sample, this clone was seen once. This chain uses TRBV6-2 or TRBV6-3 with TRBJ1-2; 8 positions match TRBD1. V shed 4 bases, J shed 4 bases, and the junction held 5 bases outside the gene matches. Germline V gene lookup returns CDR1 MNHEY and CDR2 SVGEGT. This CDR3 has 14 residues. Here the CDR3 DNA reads TGTGCCAGCAGTTTTTCAGGGGGCGTCTATGGCTACACCTTC. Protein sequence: CASSFSGGVYGYTF.

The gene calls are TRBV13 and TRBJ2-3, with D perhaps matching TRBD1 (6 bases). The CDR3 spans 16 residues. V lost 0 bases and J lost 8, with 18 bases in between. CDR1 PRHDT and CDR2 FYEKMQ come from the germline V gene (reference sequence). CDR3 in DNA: TGTGCCAGCAGCTTAGGCCTGGTACTGAGAGGGGGTACGCAGTATTTT. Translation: CASSLGLVLRGGTQYF.

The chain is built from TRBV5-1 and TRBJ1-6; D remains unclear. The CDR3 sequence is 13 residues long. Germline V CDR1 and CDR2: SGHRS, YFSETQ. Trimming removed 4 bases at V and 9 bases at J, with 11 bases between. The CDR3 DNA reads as TGCGCCAGCAGCCCCCGACAATCTTCACCCCTCCACTTT. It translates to CASSPRQSSPLHF.

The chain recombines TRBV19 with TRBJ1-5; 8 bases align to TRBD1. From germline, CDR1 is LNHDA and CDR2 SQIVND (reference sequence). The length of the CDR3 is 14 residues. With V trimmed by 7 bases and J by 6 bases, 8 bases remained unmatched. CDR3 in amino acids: CASKIQGVGQPQHF. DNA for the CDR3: TGTGCCAGTAAAATACAGGGGGTCGGTCAGCCCCAGCATTTT.

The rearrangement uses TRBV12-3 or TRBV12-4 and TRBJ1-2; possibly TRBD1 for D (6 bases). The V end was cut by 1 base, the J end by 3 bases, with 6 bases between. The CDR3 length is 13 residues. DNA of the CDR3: TGTGCCAGCAGTTTAGACAGGGACTATGGCTACACCTTC. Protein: CASSLDRDYGYTF.

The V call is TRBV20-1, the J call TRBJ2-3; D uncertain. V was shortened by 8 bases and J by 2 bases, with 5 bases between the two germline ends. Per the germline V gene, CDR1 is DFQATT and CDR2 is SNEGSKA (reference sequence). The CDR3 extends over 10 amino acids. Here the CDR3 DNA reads TGCAGTACACACACAGATACGCAGTATTTT. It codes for CSTHTDTQYF.

Written as DNA, the CDR3 is TGTGCCAGCAGCCAAGACACAGGCTACCGATCCTACGAGCAGTACTTC. Amino acid sequence: CASSQDTGYRSYEQYF. V is TRBV3-1 (or the pseudogene TRBV3-2) and J is TRBJ2-7, with a possible D match to TRBD1 (5 bases). The CDR3 is 16 amino acids. V gave up 0 bases and J gave up 1 base, with 13 bases separating them. Germline CDR1 reads LGHDT; CDR2 reads YNNKEL (reference sequence).

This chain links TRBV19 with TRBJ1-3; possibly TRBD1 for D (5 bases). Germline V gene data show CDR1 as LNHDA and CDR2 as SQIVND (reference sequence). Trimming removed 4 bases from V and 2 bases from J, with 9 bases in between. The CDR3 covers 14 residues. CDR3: CASSTGQPGNTIYF. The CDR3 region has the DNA TGTGCCAGTAGTACAGGGCAGCCTGGAAACACCATATATTTT.

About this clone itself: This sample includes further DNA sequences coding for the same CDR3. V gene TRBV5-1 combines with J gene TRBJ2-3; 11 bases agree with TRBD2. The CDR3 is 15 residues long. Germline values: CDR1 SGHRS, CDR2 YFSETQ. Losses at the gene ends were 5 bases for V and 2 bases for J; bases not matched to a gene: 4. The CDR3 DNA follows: TGCGCCAGCAGTCTGACTAGCGGGATCACAGATACGCAGTATTTT. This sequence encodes CASSLTSGITDTQYF. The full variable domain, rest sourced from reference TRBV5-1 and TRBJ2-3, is KAGVTQTPRYLIKTRGQQVTLSCSPISGHRSVSWYQQTPGQGLQFLFEYFSETQRNKGNFPGRFSGRQFSNSRSEMNVSTLELGDSALYLCASSLTSGITDTQYFGPGTRLTVL.

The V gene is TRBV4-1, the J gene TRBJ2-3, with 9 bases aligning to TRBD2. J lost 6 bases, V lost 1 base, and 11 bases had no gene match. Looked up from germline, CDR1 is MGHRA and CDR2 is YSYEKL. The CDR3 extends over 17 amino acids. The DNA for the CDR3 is TGCGCCAGCAGCCAAGGGAGGGTGGCTAGCGGGATCGATACGCAGTATTTT. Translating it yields CASSQGRVASGIDTQYF.

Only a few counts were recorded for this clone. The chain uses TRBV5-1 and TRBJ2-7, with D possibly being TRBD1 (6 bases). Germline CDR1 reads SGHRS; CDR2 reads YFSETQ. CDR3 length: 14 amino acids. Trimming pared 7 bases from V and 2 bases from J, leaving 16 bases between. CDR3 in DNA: TGCGCCAGCGGGGCCGGGACATCGACCTACGAGCAGTACTTC. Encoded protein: CASGAGTSTYEQYF. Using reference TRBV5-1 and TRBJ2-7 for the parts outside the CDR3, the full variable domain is KAGVTQTPRYLIKTRGQQVTLSCSPISGHRSVSWYQQTPGQGLQFLFEYFSETQRNKGNFPGRFSGRQFSNSRSEMNVSTLELGDSALYLCASGAGTSTYEQYFGPGTRLTVT.

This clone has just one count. This CDR3 is CASSSAYNEQFF. The CDR3 bases are TGTGCCAGTAGTAGCGCCTACAATGAGCAGTTCTTC. J is TRBJ2-1 and V is TRBV19; D remains unclear. The V gene's germline CDR1 is LNHDA and CDR2 SQIVND (reference sequence). The CDR3 spans 12 residues. The V end was cut by 4 bases, the J end by 2 bases, with 3 bases between. The full variable domain, with the rest looked up from reference TRBV19 and TRBJ2-1, is DGGITQSPKYLFRKEGQNVTLSCEQNLNHDAMYWYRQDPGQGLRLIYYSQIVNDFQKGDIAEGYSVSREKKESFPLTVTSAQKNPTAFYLCASSSAYNEQFFGPGTRLTVL.